These 28 T cell receptor beta chains share one sample of origin, sequenced in a study of T cell responses to AZD1222 COVID-19 vaccine. Measured with immunoSEQ multiplex PCR; TCRdb has only the in-frame clones, and not every one. The data contain 85,000 to 100,000 clones, about 88% of them singletons. The material was peripheral blood, obtained 28 days after the second AZD1222 dose. Receptor source: an adult who received the AZD1222 COVID-19 vaccine.

The chain carries TRBV18 and TRBJ1-4, with 9 bases aligning to TRBD1. The trim removed 3 bases at V and 3 bases at J, leaving 8 bases unmatched. This CDR3 has 17 amino acids. CDR1 KGHSH and CDR2 LQKENI come from the germline V gene. CDR3 amino acids: CASSPRTGEESNEKLFF. The CDR3 DNA reads as TGTGCCAGCTCACCCCGGACAGGGGAAGAATCTAATGAAAAACTGTTTTTT.

This chain joins TRBV7-9 and TRBJ2-1; D possibly uses TRBD1 or TRBD2 (5 bases each). CDR3 size: 14 residues. Germline V gene data show CDR1 as SEHNR and CDR2 as FQNEAQ (reference sequence). V lost 6 bases, J lost 9 bases, and 18 bases lay in between. This CDR3 is CASRPTGTASEQFF. CDR3 DNA sequence: TGTGCCAGCAGGCCTACCGGGACGGCAAGTGAGCAGTTCTTC.

A few counts support this clone. The CDR3 DNA follows: TGTGCCAGCAGCTTAGCGGGGGGTATCACAGATACGCAGTATTTT. Translating it yields CASSLAGGITDTQYF. J is TRBJ2-3 and V is TRBV7-2; tentative D call: TRBD2 (6 bases). Germline V gene lookup returns CDR1 SGHTA and CDR2 FQGNSA. The CDR3 has 15 amino acids. V dropped 0 bases and J dropped 2 bases, with 9 bases sitting between them. The full variable domain, rest sourced from reference TRBV7-2 and TRBJ2-3, is GAGVSQSPSNKVTEKGKDVELRCDPISGHTALYWYRQSLGQGLEFLIYFQGNSAPDKSGLPSDRFSAERTGGSVSTLTIQRTQQEDSAVYLCASSLAGGITDTQYFGPGTRLTVL.

This CDR3 is CASRDSLSEAFF. The CDR3, as DNA: TGCGCCAGCAGGGACAGTTTATCTGAAGCTTTCTTT. V gene TRBV5-1 combines with J gene TRBJ1-1, with TRBD1 as a possible D gene (6 bases). The germline V gene encodes CDR1 SGHRS and CDR2 YFSETQ. The CDR3 is 12 residues long. The V and J ends lost 5 bases and 6 bases respectively, with 11 bases between them.

The chain combines TRBV5-1 with TRBJ2-1, with 7 bases aligning to TRBD1. The CDR3 consists of 13 residues. Germline CDR1 reads SGHRS; CDR2 reads YFSETQ. V lost 4 bases and J lost 4; bases outside the gene matches: 2. CDR3 in DNA: TGCGCCAGCAGCAGGGACAGTTACAATGAGCAGTTCTTC. Translated, it gives CASSRDSYNEQFF.

This clone was counted once. V and J are TRBV7-4 and TRBJ2-7; D possibly uses TRBD1 or TRBD2 (5 bases each). Looked up from germline, CDR1 is SGHVT and CDR2 is SQSDAQ. The V and J ends lost 7 bases and 5 bases respectively, with 24 bases between them. This CDR3 region has 16 residues. The CDR3 loop is CASNLRRGAPGHEQYF. The CDR3 coding sequence is TGTGCCAGCAACCTCCGCCGAGGGGCTCCGGGACACGAGCAGTACTTC.

DNA for the CDR3: TGCGCCAGCAGCGCACAGGTGACTCGCGGAGATACGCAGTATTTT. Translated: CASSAQVTRGDTQYF. V and J are TRBV5-1 and TRBJ2-3; maybe TRBD1 (5 bases). There are 15 residues in the CDR3. V was clipped by 4 bases and J by 5 bases, with 17 bases between them. CDR1 and CDR2 from the germline V gene are SGHRS and YFSETQ. The full variable domain, its missing parts supplied by reference TRBV5-1 and TRBJ2-3, is KAGVTQTPRYLIKTRGQQVTLSCSPISGHRSVSWYQQTPGQGLQFLFEYFSETQRNKGNFPGRFSGRQFSNSRSEMNVSTLELGDSALYLCASSAQVTRGDTQYFGPGTRLTVL.

This chain joins TRBV27 and TRBJ1-6; D unclear. V dropped 2 bases and J dropped 6 bases, with 11 bases sitting between them. The CDR3 sequence is 15 residues long. The V gene's germline CDR1 is MNHEY and CDR2 SMNVEV (reference sequence). This CDR3 is CASSLSSYVNSPLHF. The CDR3, as DNA: TGTGCCAGCAGTTTAAGCAGTTACGTTAATTCACCCCTCCACTTT.

The chain couples TRBV6-5 to TRBJ2-1, with a possible D match to TRBD2 (5 bases). Deletions cut 5 bases from V and 3 bases from J, with 11 bases between. This CDR3 is 14 amino acids long. Germline CDR1 and CDR2: MNHEY and SVGAGI. The CDR3 loop reads CASSNPGLYNEQFF. The CDR3 DNA sequence: TGTGCCAGCAGTAACCCTGGACTCTACAATGAGCAGTTCTTC.

Here the CDR3 DNA reads TGTGCCAGCAGCCCCCAACCTGGGGGGCAAAGCGGGGAGCTGTTTTTT. Protein sequence: CASSPQPGGQSGELFF. V is TRBV7-6 and J is TRBJ2-2; D could derive from TRBD1 or TRBD2 (6 bases each). This CDR3 is built from 16 residues. Trimming removed 5 bases from V and 7 bases from J, with 20 bases in between. Germline CDR1 is SGHVS and CDR2 is FNYEAQ.

A note on this clone: The sample carries other DNA sequences with the same CDR3. The chain couples TRBV12-3 or TRBV12-4 to TRBJ1-1; weak D call: TRBD1 (5 bases). The CDR3 runs 13 residues. V was clipped by 2 bases and J by 2 bases, with 6 bases between them. CDR3 sequence: CASSLRGNTEAFF. The CDR3 region has the DNA TGTGCCAGCAGTTTACGGGGCAACACTGAAGCTTTCTTT.

This chain links TRBV9 with TRBJ1-2, with D perhaps TRBD1 (6 bases). The V gene lost 1 base and the J gene lost 6 bases, with 10 bases spanning the gap. The germline V gene has CDR1 SGDLS and CDR2 YYNGEE. This CDR3 is 13 amino acids long. The CDR3 loop is CASSVQGRDGYTF. DNA for the CDR3: TGTGCCAGCAGCGTACAGGGGAGGGATGGCTACACCTTC.

The chain combines TRBV6-5 with TRBJ2-7; 10 bases fit TRBD2. This CDR3 is 15 amino acids long. Trimming removed 0 bases from V and 3 bases from J; junction bases left unmatched: 2. Germline values: CDR1 MNHEY, CDR2 SVGAGI. CDR3 amino acids: CASSYSRTSGYEQYF. The DNA for the CDR3 is TGTGCCAGCAGTTACTCCCGGACTAGCGGCTACGAGCAGTACTTC.

The CDR3 DNA sequence: TGTGCCTGGACCCCCGGGCTTAGCAATCAGCCCCAGCATTTT. Protein: CAWTPGLSNQPQHF. The chain couples TRBV30 to TRBJ1-5; no definite D call. Germline CDR1 and CDR2: GTSNPN and SVGIG (reference sequence). The CDR3 is made up of 14 amino acids. V lost 4 bases and J 0 bases, leaving 10 bases between the germline ends.

This clone appeared a few times. The V gene is TRBV4-1, the J gene TRBJ2-1; D remains unclear. Germline assignment: CDR1 MGHRA and CDR2 YSYEKL. The CDR3 totals 14 residues. V lost 4 bases and J 6 bases, leaving 13 bases between the germline ends. This chain's CDR3 is CASSPLNRANEQFF. For the CDR3, the DNA is TGCGCCAGCAGCCCACTGAACCGGGCCAATGAGCAGTTCTTC.

For the CDR3, the DNA is TGTGCCAGCAGTTTCAAAGCGAATCAGCCCCAGCATTTT. Residues: CASSFKANQPQHF. This chain links TRBV27 with TRBJ1-5, with unresolved D. The CDR3 consists of 13 residues. V gave up 3 bases and J gave up 4 bases, with 7 bases separating them. Germline V gene data show CDR1 as MNHEY and CDR2 as SMNVEV (reference sequence).

The rearrangement uses TRBV7-2 and TRBJ2-3, with 7 bases identical to TRBD1. The V gene's germline CDR1 is SGHTA and CDR2 FQGNSA. The length of the CDR3 is 12 residues. The ends lost 5 bases at V and 7 bases at J; junction bases unmatched: 3. CDR3 region: CASSNRGHTQYF. The DNA of the CDR3 is TGTGCCAGCAGCAACAGGGGACATACGCAGTATTTT.

The chain carries TRBV11-2 and TRBJ1-6, with no clear D. The CDR3 covers 14 residues. V lost 2 bases to trimming and J lost 7 bases, with 9 bases between them. The germline CDR1 and CDR2 sequences are SGHAT and FQNNGV. CDR3 in amino acids: CASSLQAPNSPLHF. CDR3 DNA sequence: TGTGCCAGCAGCTTACAGGCACCGAATTCACCCCTCCACTTT.

The chain uses TRBV21-1 and TRBJ2-2; the table's D call TRBD2 went unverified against the DNA. TRBV21-1 is a pseudogene locus. The CDR3 runs 14 residues. CDR3 DNA sequence: TGTGCCAGCAGCAAAGGACGGAGCGCCGGGGAGCTGTTTTTT. This encodes CASSKGRSAGELFF.

CDR3 region: CASGLQPNTGELFF. The CDR3 nucleotides read TGTGCTAGTGGTCTCCAACCCAACACCGGGGAGCTGTTTTTT. J is TRBJ2-2 and V is TRBV12-5; the D is unclear. Germline assignment: CDR1 LGHNT and CDR2 FRNRAP. The germline V and J ends were trimmed by 5 bases and 2 bases, with 9 bases remaining between them. The CDR3 has 14 amino acids.

This clone showed up just a few times. The J gene is TRBJ1-2, the V gene TRBV5-4, with unresolved D. Trimming removed 3 bases from V and 8 bases from J, with 11 bases in between. Germline lookup yields CDR1 SGHNT and CDR2 YYREEE (reference sequence). The CDR3 runs 12 residues. CDR3 nucleotides: TGTGCCAGCAGCTCAACATCCTCGGGCTACACCTTC. Residues: CASSSTSSGYTF.

CDR3 protein: CASSYWGQTNEKLFF. In DNA form, the CDR3 reads TGTGCCAGCAGTTACTGGGGGCAGACTAATGAAAAACTGTTTTTT. This chain connects TRBV6-5 to TRBJ1-4, with D perhaps TRBD1 (6 bases). Deletions cut 1 base from V and 2 bases from J, with 8 bases between. Germline V CDR1 and CDR2: MNHEY, SVGAGI. The CDR3 has 15 residues.

There are a few counts of this clone. This rearrangement joins TRBV18 to TRBJ1-2; D is unclear. The length of the CDR3 is 12 residues. Trimming pared 2 bases from V and 6 bases from J, leaving 7 bases between. From germline, CDR1 is KGHSH and CDR2 LQKENI. The CDR3 bases are TGTGCCAGCTCACCATACGGGGATGGCTACACCTTC. Residues: CASSPYGDGYTF.

This chain links TRBV6-5 with TRBJ2-1, with 7 positions matching TRBD2. CDR3 size: 12 residues. Germline-derived CDR1 and CDR2 are MNHEY and SVGAGI. Germline trimming cut 8 bases from V and 5 bases from J; bases unmatched to any gene: 3. The CDR3 reads CASRLANNEQFF. The DNA for the CDR3 is TGTGCCAGCCGACTAGCCAACAATGAGCAGTTCTTC.

The chain recombines TRBV30 with TRBJ1-3; D is unclear. The germline CDR1 and CDR2 sequences are GTSNPN and SVGIG (reference sequence). V lost 4 bases and J 0 bases, leaving 4 bases between the germline ends. The CDR3 has 12 amino acids. DNA for the CDR3: TGTGCCTGGAACCCCTCTGGAAACACCATATATTTT. Its protein is CAWNPSGNTIYF.

This rearrangement joins TRBV18 to TRBJ2-5; possible D gene TRBD1, 6 bases. V was clipped by 6 bases and J by 4 bases, with 12 bases between them. Germline V gene data show CDR1 as KGHSH and CDR2 as LQKENI. CDR3 length equals 13 residues. Written as DNA, the CDR3 is TGTGCCAGCTCCACAGGGTATGGAGAGACCCAGTACTTC. This translates into CASSTGYGETQYF.

The chain combines TRBV30 with TRBJ2-2, with a possible D match to TRBD2 (5 bases). This CDR3 has 16 residues. The germline V gene encodes CDR1 GTSNPN and CDR2 SVGIG (reference sequence). V lost 0 bases, J lost 0 bases, and 11 bases lay in between. DNA of the CDR3: TGTGCCTGGAGTGTACGAGGACTTACGAACACCGGGGAGCTGTTTTTT. Translation: CAWSVRGLTNTGELFF.

V is TRBV2 and J is TRBJ2-3, with 9 positions matching TRBD2. The germline V gene encodes CDR1 SNHLY and CDR2 FYNNEI. This CDR3 comprises 16 residues. V trimming: 1 base; J trimming: 2 bases; junction bases outside the gene matches: 4. The CDR3 is CASSEGLAGFTDTQYF. CDR3 bases: TGTGCCAGCAGTGAAGGGCTAGCGGGGTTCACAGATACGCAGTATTTT.